Listed below are T cell receptor beta chains from one sample, sequenced in a study of blood T cell repertoires in COVID-19. The method was immunoSEQ multiplex PCR; TCRdb's version includes in-frame clones alone and lacks a portion of them. In the table there are fewer than 45,000 clones, roughly 80% of which are singletons. The specimen sequenced was peripheral blood. Every receptor here comes from a man aged 50 to 60 with active COVID-19. Both conserved end residues are trimmed from each CDR3. The D gene is left open where the match is weak. Only part of the rows carry a size: once, few, many, or a class if the clone is expanded.

v_call d_call clone_size cdr3_aa
TRBV2 NA NA ASGERSDNYGYT
TRBV27 NA once ASSLSSHEQF
TRBV5-8 NA NA ASSLYGSGEETQY
TRBV7-9 TRBD1 NA ASSPGQTSNQPQH
TRBV15 NA NA ATSSRGYT
TRBV3-1/TRBV3-2 NA NA ASSRGMADNSPLH
TRBV5-6 NA NA ASSRGAGQPQH
TRBV6-5 NA NA ASMWGDYNSPLH
TRBV18 NA NA ASSPLAGSHGYT
TRBV6-5 TRBD1 NA ASRPGGQGEREQY
TRBV19 NA NA ASSPRGSGGGTDTQY
TRBV7-8 NA NA ASSLRANRRETQY
TRBV5-8 NA NA ASSLGWAPGTGELF
TRBV27 NA NA ASSLRGGGGSAYEQY
TRBV2 NA few ATSRANEKLF
TRBV19 NA NA ASSIDQSSRRQPQH
TRBV5-1 NA NA ASSATTTRGEETQY
TRBV6-6 NA NA ASSAPGTREKLF
TRBV28 TRBD2 NA ASSFSVSGSYNEQF
TRBV19 TRBD2 few ASRLAAGTDTQY
TRBV7-9 NA few ASSLGAGEKLF
TRBV4-1 NA NA ASSPDPGGNSPLH
TRBV6-5 NA once ASSLQVTYEQY
TRBV27 NA NA ASSLFRYTEAF
TRBV12-3/TRBV12-4 NA NA ASRPVRATEAF
TRBV10-1 NA NA ASSVATDTQY
TRBV19 NA NA ASSSLAGSTGELF
TRBV6-5 NA NA ASSYLRGSNYGYT
TRBV7-8 NA NA ASSLGSGVNQPQH